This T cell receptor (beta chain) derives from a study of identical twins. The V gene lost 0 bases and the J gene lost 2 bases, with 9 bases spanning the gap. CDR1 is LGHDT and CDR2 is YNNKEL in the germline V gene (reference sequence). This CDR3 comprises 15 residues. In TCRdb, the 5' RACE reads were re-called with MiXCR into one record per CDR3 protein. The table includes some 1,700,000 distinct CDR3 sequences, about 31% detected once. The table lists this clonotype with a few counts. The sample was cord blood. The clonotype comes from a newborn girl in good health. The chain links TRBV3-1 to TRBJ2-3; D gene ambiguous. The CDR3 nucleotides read TGTGCCAGCAGCCAAGATCATGGCGCCACAGATACGCAGTATTTT. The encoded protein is CASSQDHGATDTQYF.